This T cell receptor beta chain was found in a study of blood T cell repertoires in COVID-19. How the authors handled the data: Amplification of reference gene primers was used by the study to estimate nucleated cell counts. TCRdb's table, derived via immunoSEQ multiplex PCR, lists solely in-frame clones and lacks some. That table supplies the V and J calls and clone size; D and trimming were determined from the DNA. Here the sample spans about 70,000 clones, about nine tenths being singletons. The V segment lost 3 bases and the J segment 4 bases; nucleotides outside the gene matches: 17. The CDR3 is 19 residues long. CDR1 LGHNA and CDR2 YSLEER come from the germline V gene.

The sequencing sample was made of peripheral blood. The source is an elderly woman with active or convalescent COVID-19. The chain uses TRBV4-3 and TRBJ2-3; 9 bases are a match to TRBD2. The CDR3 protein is CASSHGYPPSGGRSDTQYF. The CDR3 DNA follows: TGCGCCAGCAGCCACGGATACCCCCCCAGCGGGGGGCGGTCAGATACGCAGTATTTT.